The 4 T cell receptor beta chains below all came from one sample that was sequenced in a study of CD8+CD57+ T cells in acquired aplastic anemia. Investigators profiled TCR beta VDJ and CDR3 from genomic DNA template. TCRdb re-derived calls from the reads in MiXCR, one entry per CDR3 protein. The sample lists about 180,000 distinct CDR3 sequences, approximately 49% seen once, with roughly 3% in the top ten. What was sequenced was sorted CD4+, CD8+, or CD8+CD57+ T cells (not recorded which) from PBMCs. These receptors all come from a human donor in good health.

Comments on this clonotype: A much larger clone lies a single base off, so this may be a read error. The chain links TRBV11-2 to TRBJ2-7, with D maybe TRBD1 (6 bases). V lost 6 bases to trimming and J lost 0 bases, with 12 bases between them. The CDR3 extends over 14 amino acids. Per the germline V gene, CDR1 is SGHAT and CDR2 is FQNNGV. Here the CDR3 DNA reads TGTGCCAGCAGTTACGGACAGAGCTCCTACGAGCAGTACTTC. Translation: CASSYGQSSYEQYF.

Ten or more counts support this clonotype. The chain combines TRBV6-6 with TRBJ1-6; D may be TRBD1 (6 bases). The CDR3 contains 15 residues. Trimming shortened V by 4 bases and J by 7 bases, and 14 bases separated the two germline ends. Germline CDR1 and CDR2: MNHNY and SVGAGI (reference sequence). This chain's CDR3 is CASSLTGTSNSPLHF. CDR3 nucleotide sequence: TGTGCCAGCAGTTTAACCGGGACATCGAATTCACCCCTCCACTTT.

In this sample, this clonotype turned up a few times. The rearrangement links TRBV25-1 to TRBJ1-6; D remains ambiguous. Germline V lookup: CDR1 MGHDK, CDR2 SYGVNS. V lost 1 base and J 7 bases, leaving 11 bases between the germline ends. The CDR3 runs 15 residues. The CDR3 sequence: CASSEWALLNSPLHF. The CDR3 DNA reads as TGTGCCAGCAGTGAATGGGCTCTTCTAAATTCACCCCTCCACTTT.

The gene calls are TRBV15 and TRBJ2-1; D not certain. The V end lost 1 base, the J end lost 6 bases, and 10 bases lay between the germline ends. In germline, CDR1 is LNHNV, CDR2 YYDKDF (reference sequence). This CDR3 spans 14 amino acids. CDR3 bases: TGTGCCACCAGCAGAGCCCGACCAGCCAATGAGCAGTTCTTC. Translated: CATSRARPANEQFF.